One and the same sample provided the 24 T cell receptor beta chains below, sequenced in a study of early T cells in non-severe SARS-CoV-2 infection. From the 5' RACE reads, TCRdb called clonotypes with MiXCR, one entry per CDR3 protein. This sample yields 50,000 to 60,000 distinct CDR3 sequences, of which 6% to 7% are seen a single time; around 4% belongs to the top ten. The material sequenced was whole blood. The receptors originated from an adult who was a healthcare worker with PCR-confirmed SARS-CoV-2 infection or an uninfected control (not recorded which).

This clonotype was detected a few times. The chain has TRBV29-1 and TRBJ2-1; 8 bases are a match to TRBD2. The CDR3 length is 14 residues. CDR1 and CDR2 (germline): SQVTM, ANQGSEA. Trimming took 5 bases from V and 0 from J; bases not matched to a gene: 3. The DNA of the CDR3 is TGCAGCGTTTGTAGCGGGGTCTCCTACAATGAGCAGTTCTTC. This translates into CSVCSGVSYNEQFF.

This clonotype was observed at least ten times. The J gene is TRBJ2-5, the V gene TRBV20-1; 7 bases fit TRBD2. Germline CDR1 is DFQATT and CDR2 is SNEGSKA (reference sequence). The CDR3 covers 14 residues. V lost 6 bases and J lost 7; bases outside the gene matches: 14. CDR3 sequence: CSAIISGTTGTQYF. DNA of the CDR3: TGCAGTGCGATCATTTCCGGGACTACAGGGACCCAGTACTTC.

The chain employs TRBV2 and TRBJ1-3; perhaps TRBD1 as D (5 bases). The CDR3 sequence is 15 residues long. The V gene's germline CDR1 is SNHLY and CDR2 FYNNEI. Trimming removed 3 bases at V and 2 bases at J, with 11 bases between. CDR3 sequence (DNA): TGTGCCAGCAGTGATGCCAGGGCTCCTGGAAACACCATATATTTT. It encodes CASSDARAPGNTIYF.

In its sample, this clonotype was seen a few times. The chain links TRBV25-1 to TRBJ2-3, with D possibly matching TRBD2 (6 bases). V lost 2 bases to trimming and J lost 7 bases, with 13 bases between them. The germline V gene encodes CDR1 MGHDK and CDR2 SYGVNS. The length of the CDR3 is 14 residues. The CDR3 DNA reads TGTGCCAGCAGTGAACGGGGGAAAGGTTATACGCAGTATTTT. It specifies CASSERGKGYTQYF.

This clonotype was recorded many times. The CDR3 DNA sequence: TGCAGCGTTGAGACAGGTCTACAAGAGACCCAGTACTTC. It codes for CSVETGLQETQYF. The chain combines TRBV29-1 with TRBJ2-5; D might be TRBD1 (6 bases). The CDR3 sequence is 13 residues long. Trimming removed 3 bases at V and 2 bases at J, with 10 bases between. CDR1 and CDR2 (germline): SQVTM, ANQGSEA. The full variable domain, rest sourced from reference TRBV29-1 and TRBJ2-5, is SAVISQKPSRDICQRGTSLTIQCQVDSQVTMMFWYRQQPGQSLTLIATANQGSEATYESGFVIDKFPISRPNLTFSTLTVSNMSPEDSSIYLCSVETGLQETQYFGPGTRLLVL.

The chain carries TRBV4-3 and TRBJ1-2; perhaps TRBD1 as D (5 bases). CDR3 length: 16 residues. Germline CDR1 is LGHNA and CDR2 is YSLEER. V lost 0 bases and J lost 8, with 19 bases in between. The CDR3 region has the DNA TGCGCCAGCAGCCAAGATTCTGGGGCAGCCAAACTGGGCTACACCTTC. Protein: CASSQDSGAAKLGYTF.

In its sample, this clonotype was seen many times. CDR3 nucleotide sequence: TGCAGCGTTGTCCGACAGGATAGCTCCTACGAGCAGTACTTC. Encoded protein: CSVVRQDSSYEQYF. V and J are TRBV29-1 and TRBJ2-7, with a tentative D call TRBD1 (6 bases). This CDR3 spans 14 amino acids. From germline, CDR1 is SQVTM and CDR2 ANQGSEA. Trimming took 4 bases from V and 0 from J, leaving 13 bases between them.

This chain links TRBV30 with TRBJ1-6; the D is unclear. This CDR3 spans 13 amino acids. Looked up from germline, CDR1 is GTSNPN and CDR2 is SVGIG (reference sequence). V dropped 2 bases and J dropped 7 bases, with 9 bases sitting between them. CDR3 nucleotides: TGTGCCTGGAGTTTAACGGACAATTCACCCCTCCACTTT. This encodes CAWSLTDNSPLHF.

The sample holds many counts of this clonotype. The rearrangement joins TRBV9 to TRBJ2-3; possibly TRBD2 for D (6 bases). Germline loops: CDR1 SGDLS, CDR2 YYNGEE. CDR3 size: 14 residues. Trimming took 3 bases from V and 6 from J, leaving 14 bases between them. CDR3 DNA: TGTGCCAGCAGCGAGGAGGGAGGTGCGGATACGCAGTATTTT. It is translated as CASSEEGGADTQYF. The complete variable domain, with remaining parts taken from reference TRBV9 and TRBJ2-3, reads DSGVTQTPKHLITATGQRVTLRCSPRSGDLSVYWYQQSLDQGLQFLIQYYNGEERAKGNILERFSAQQFPDLHSELNLSSLELGDSALYFCASSEEGGADTQYFGPGTRLTVL.

This clonotype was recorded at least ten times. This chain connects TRBV7-2 to TRBJ2-5; D unclear. The CDR3 runs 16 residues. CDR1 SGHTA and CDR2 FQGNSA come from the germline V gene. Trimming took off 1 base at V and 3 bases at J, with 15 bases between the two ends. Written as DNA, the CDR3 is TGTGCCAGCAGCTTAGTCTCCGGCGTGGGGAAAGAGACCCAGTACTTC. Protein sequence: CASSLVSGVGKETQYF.

This chain joins TRBV7-2 and TRBJ2-5; D is unclear. In germline, CDR1 is SGHTA, CDR2 FQGNSA. The CDR3 runs 13 residues. V lost 2 bases, J lost 5 bases, and 9 bases lay in between. The CDR3 region is CASSLPPAETQYF. Written as DNA, the CDR3 is TGTGCCAGCAGCTTACCCCCCGCCGAGACCCAGTACTTC.

J is TRBJ2-2 and V is TRBV27; 8 bases align to TRBD1. V shed 5 bases, J shed 5 bases, and the junction held 7 bases outside the gene matches. This CDR3 has 15 residues. The germline V gene has CDR1 MNHEY and CDR2 SMNVEV (reference sequence). The CDR3 loop reads CASSGDRIGTGELFF. The CDR3 coding sequence is TGTGCCAGCAGTGGGGACAGGATCGGGACCGGGGAGCTGTTTTTT.

This clonotype was found many times. J is TRBJ2-1 and V is TRBV7-2; D uncertain. The CDR3 runs to 14 residues. Germline V gives CDR1 SGHTA, CDR2 FQGNSA. Trimming removed 5 bases at V and 4 bases at J, with 12 bases between. DNA for the CDR3: TGTGCCAGCAGCCCTCTGAGCGCTTACAATGAGCAGTTCTTC. It translates to CASSPLSAYNEQFF. The whole variable domain, filled in from reference TRBV7-2 and TRBJ2-1, reads GAGVSQSPSNKVTEKGKDVELRCDPISGHTALYWYRQSLGQGLEFLIYFQGNSAPDKSGLPSDRFSAERTGGSVSTLTIQRTQQEDSAVYLCASSPLSAYNEQFFGPGTRLTVL.

This clonotype ranks as medium-sized. The gene calls are TRBV10-1 and TRBJ2-6, with D possibly TRBD1 on 6 matching bases. The CDR3 is 18 residues long. Germline-derived CDR1 and CDR2 are WNHNN and SYGVQD (reference sequence). The V gene lost 2 bases and the J gene lost 1 base, with 15 bases spanning the gap. The CDR3 DNA sequence: TGCGCCAGCAGTGAGAAGTGGGTAACAGGGTCTGGGGCCAACGTCCTGACTTTC. Its protein is CASSEKWVTGSGANVLTF.

This clonotype has a count of ten or more. The chain uses TRBV9 and TRBJ2-1, with 7 bases fitting TRBD2. The ends lost 3 bases at V and 8 bases at J; junction bases unmatched: 11. CDR3 size: 15 residues. Germline CDR1 SGDLS, CDR2 YYNGEE. CDR3 sequence: CASSGTRRAMDEQFF. In nucleotides, the CDR3 is TGTGCCAGCAGCGGGACTAGGAGGGCGATGGATGAGCAGTTCTTC.

This clonotype has a count of ten or more. The rearrangement uses TRBV19 and TRBJ2-1, with 10 bases lining up with TRBD2. Germline trimming cut 8 bases from V and 0 bases from J; bases unmatched to any gene: 16. Germline CDR1 and CDR2: LNHDA and SQIVND (reference sequence). The CDR3 consists of 19 residues. The CDR3 nucleotides are TGTGCCAGTGAATCCAGGACTAGCGGAGACCTTTACTCCTACAATGAGCAGTTCTTC. This gives the protein CASESRTSGDLYSYNEQFF.

This clonotype occurred many times. This chain connects TRBV2 to TRBJ1-1, with D possibly matching TRBD1 (6 bases). The CDR3 extends over 12 amino acids. Germline loops: CDR1 SNHLY, CDR2 FYNNEI. Between the trimmed V and J ends, which lost 7 bases and 3 bases, there was a span of 9 bases. CDR3: CASKQGYTEAFF. For the CDR3, the DNA is TGTGCCAGCAAACAGGGATACACTGAAGCTTTCTTT.

This clonotype has just a few counts. V is TRBV7-2 and J is TRBJ1-1, with TRBD1 as a possible D gene (5 bases). This CDR3 is built from 13 residues. V gave up 5 bases and J gave up 6 bases, with 13 bases separating them. In germline, CDR1 is SGHTA, CDR2 FQGNSA. CDR3 sequence reads: CASSEYIRAEAFF. The DNA for the CDR3 is TGTGCCAGCAGCGAGTATATCAGGGCTGAAGCTTTCTTT.

This clonotype came up a few times. V is TRBV6-2 or TRBV6-3 and J is TRBJ2-2; weak D call: TRBD2 (7 bases). V gave up 4 bases and J gave up 0 bases, with 12 bases separating them. Per the germline V gene, CDR1 is MNHEY and CDR2 is SVGEGT. The CDR3 sequence is 16 residues long. As DNA, the CDR3 is TGTGCCAGCAGTTCCCGGGGGGCCGCGAACACCGGGGAGCTGTTTTTT. It codes for CASSSRGAANTGELFF.

At least ten counts were recorded for this clonotype. The chain links TRBV29-1 to TRBJ2-1; maybe TRBD1 (5 bases). Germline CDR1 and CDR2: SQVTM and ANQGSEA. The CDR3 sequence is 12 residues long. Deletions cut 3 bases from V and 3 bases from J, with 6 bases between. CDR3 protein: CSVDRVYNEQFF. Written as DNA, the CDR3 is TGCAGCGTTGACAGGGTCTACAATGAGCAGTTCTTC.

Note on this clonotype: A much larger clone lies a single base off, so this may be a read error. The chain recombines TRBV3-1 with TRBJ2-1; D is unresolved. This CDR3 is built from 16 residues. Germline CDR1 reads LGHDT; CDR2 reads YNNKEL (reference sequence). CDR3 loop: CVSSRELPGLNNEQFF. The DNA of the CDR3 is TGTGTCAGCAGCCGAGAGCTGCCCGGCCTTAACAATGAGCAGTTCTTC.

This clonotype was observed many times. J is TRBJ1-5 and V is TRBV19, with D unclear. The CDR3 has 15 amino acids. Germline V lookup: CDR1 LNHDA, CDR2 SQIVND (reference sequence). Trimming removed 4 bases at V and 3 bases at J, with 13 bases between. The CDR3 DNA reads TGTGCCAGTAGTAGGGGTATTAGGATCAATCAGCCCCAGCATTTT. As protein: CASSRGIRINQPQHF.

This clonotype was seen many times. The chain has TRBV19 and TRBJ2-2; possible D gene TRBD1, 6 bases. The V and J ends lost 8 bases and 5 bases respectively, with 15 bases between them. There are 14 residues in the CDR3. Per germline, CDR1 LNHDA and CDR2 SQIVND (reference sequence). The DNA of the CDR3 is TGTGCCAGTGGCCGGACAGCAGAAACCGGGGAGCTGTTTTTT. Translation gives CASGRTAETGELFF.

The sample holds many counts of this clonotype. The chain employs TRBV7-2 and TRBJ2-5; D gene ambiguous. The germline V and J ends were trimmed by 1 base and 5 bases, with 11 bases remaining between them. The germline V gene has CDR1 SGHTA and CDR2 FQGNSA. The CDR3 is 14 amino acids. CDR3 DNA: TGTGCCAGCAGCTTAGGGTGGACGTCTGAGACCCAGTACTTC. Translated: CASSLGWTSETQYF.